These 19 T cell receptor beta chains came from one sample sequenced in a study of T cell changes during pregnancy in multiple sclerosis. TCRdb's table, derived via immunoSEQ multiplex PCR, lists solely in-frame clones and lacks some. The table records about 100,000 clones, 92% of them present only once. The material sequenced was peripheral blood, taken after pregnancy. The receptors were gathered from a female donor with multiple sclerosis, enrolled in a pregnancy study.

This clone showed up just once. The chain recombines TRBV7-9 with TRBJ2-3, with 14 bases aligning to TRBD2. V lost 5 bases to trimming and J lost 5 bases; unmatched junction nucleotides: 6. Germline V gene sequence: CDR1 SEHNR, CDR2 FQNEAQ (reference sequence). The CDR3 runs to 16 residues. This CDR3 reads CASSPRTSGGRDTQYF. CDR3 nucleotides: TGTGCCAGCAGCCCCCGGACTAGCGGGGGGCGAGATACGCAGTATTTT.

The genes are TRBV15 and TRBJ1-4; D unresolved. V lost 5 bases and J lost 7, with 17 bases in between. CDR3 length equals 15 residues. Germline assignment: CDR1 LNHNV and CDR2 YYDKDF (reference sequence). For the CDR3, the DNA is TGTGCCACCAGCCTTATAACGGGAGTTGGTGAAAAACTGTTTTTT. Amino acids: CATSLITGVGEKLFF.

The V call is TRBV30, the J call TRBJ1-5; no clear D. Trimming took off 0 bases at V and 7 bases at J, with 13 bases between the two ends. Germline V gene lookup returns CDR1 GTSNPN and CDR2 SVGIG (reference sequence). This CDR3 is built from 14 residues. This CDR3 reads CAWSVTGDGQPQHF. CDR3 DNA: TGTGCCTGGAGTGTAACGGGAGACGGACAGCCCCAGCATTTT.

This sequence joins TRBV5-6 and TRBJ1-2; D is ambiguous. V dropped 0 bases and J dropped 2 bases, with 8 bases sitting between them. This CDR3 spans 14 amino acids. CDR1 is SGHDT, CDR2 YYEEEE, per germline. CDR3 amino acids: CASSLARLNYGYTF. The CDR3 coding sequence is TGTGCCAGCAGCTTGGCGCGACTAAACTATGGCTACACCTTC.

V and J are TRBV18 and TRBJ2-3, with 7 bases fitting TRBD1. The germline V gene has CDR1 KGHSH and CDR2 LQKENI. Trimming took 3 bases from V and 3 from J; bases not matched to a gene: 9. The CDR3 consists of 16 residues. CDR3 nucleotide sequence: TGTGCCAGCTCACCTCTGGACAGGATCGCTACAGATACGCAGTATTTT. It translates to CASSPLDRIATDTQYF.

The chain has TRBV6-6 and TRBJ1-5; D might be TRBD1 (5 bases). V was pared by 5 bases and J by 7 bases, with 9 bases between. The CDR3 is 12 residues long. Germline V gene lookup returns CDR1 MNHNY and CDR2 SVGAGI (reference sequence). CDR3 coding DNA: TGTGCCAGCAGTCAGGGTCACCAGCCCCAGCATTTT. This gives the protein CASSQGHQPQHF.

The V call is TRBV29-1, the J call TRBJ2-1, with a weak D call TRBD2 (6 bases). The V gene lost 4 bases and the J gene lost 4 bases, with 14 bases spanning the gap. This CDR3 comprises 14 residues. Germline assignment: CDR1 SQVTM and CDR2 ANQGSEA. DNA of the CDR3: TGCAGCGTTGTTCCGGAGGGCCAGTACAATGAGCAGTTCTTC. The encoded protein is CSVVPEGQYNEQFF.

The rearrangement uses TRBV15 and TRBJ1-2; D is unresolved. V lost 1 base to trimming and J lost 4 bases, with 7 bases between them. Germline V lookup: CDR1 LNHNV, CDR2 YYDKDF (reference sequence). The CDR3 extends over 13 amino acids. CDR3 loop: CATSRGEIYGYTF. CDR3 DNA sequence: TGTGCCACCAGCAGAGGAGAGATCTATGGCTACACCTTC.

This chain joins TRBV7-2 and TRBJ2-5, with 10 bases identical to TRBD1. CDR3 length equals 13 residues. The V and J ends lost 1 base and 9 bases, in that order; junction bases with no gene match: 2. Germline loops: CDR1 SGHTA, CDR2 FQGNSA. For the CDR3, the DNA is TGTGCCAGCAGCTTAGACGGACAGGGGGCCCAGTACTTC. Its translation: CASSLDGQGAQYF.

The chain uses TRBV29-1 and TRBJ1-1, with TRBD1 matching over 9 bases. V lost 7 bases and J lost 4; bases outside the gene matches: 7. Per germline, CDR1 SQVTM and CDR2 ANQGSEA. The CDR3 is made up of 13 amino acids. The CDR3 coding sequence is TGCAGCGACTTCCCGGGACAGGGCACTGAAGCTTTCTTT. Encoded protein: CSDFPGQGTEAFF.

J is TRBJ2-3 and V is TRBV29-1; 11 positions match TRBD2. Germline CDR1 SQVTM, CDR2 ANQGSEA. The J segment lost 0 bases and the V segment lost 1 base, leaving 3 bases of the junction unmatched. This CDR3 has 16 residues. This CDR3 reads CSVEGLAGTSTDTQYF. DNA of the CDR3: TGCAGCGTTGAAGGACTAGCGGGGACTAGCACAGATACGCAGTATTTT.

The rearrangement joins TRBV30 to TRBJ1-5; D unclear. Germline V CDR1 and CDR2: GTSNPN, SVGIG (reference sequence). The CDR3 consists of 15 residues. Trimming removed 0 bases at V and 6 bases at J, with 15 bases between. The CDR3 coding sequence is TGTGCCTGGAGTGTACTTGGAACAGTAGGTCAGCCCCAGCATTTT. Translating gives CAWSVLGTVGQPQHF.

The V gene is TRBV18, the J gene TRBJ1-5; D gene unclear. V lost 2 bases to trimming and J lost 4 bases, with 12 bases between them. The CDR3 is made up of 15 amino acids. Germline V CDR1 and CDR2: KGHSH, LQKENI. DNA of the CDR3: TGTGCCAGCTCACCAGGGGTGGGAGAGAATCAGCCCCAGCATTTT. Translating gives CASSPGVGENQPQHF.

The genes are TRBV15 and TRBJ2-1, with 12 bases aligning to TRBD2. Germline V CDR1 and CDR2: LNHNV, YYDKDF (reference sequence). The CDR3 totals 14 residues. The junction had 11 bases not matched to a gene; V was cut back by 11 bases and J by 9 bases. CDR3 coding DNA: TGTGCCGCCCAGGGGACTAGCGGGCACAGTGAGCAGTTCTTC. Its protein product is CAAQGTSGHSEQFF.

J is TRBJ2-3 and V is TRBV29-1; TRBD1 might be the D (6 bases). The CDR3 spans 16 residues. Trimming took 4 bases from V and 0 from J, leaving 17 bases between them. CDR1 is SQVTM and CDR2 is ANQGSEA in the germline V gene. The DNA for the CDR3 is TGCAGCGTTGGGGGAATGGGGGACACTAGCACAGATACGCAGTATTTT. Protein sequence: CSVGGMGDTSTDTQYF.

The chain carries TRBV5-6 and TRBJ2-7; D possibly corresponds to TRBD1 (5 bases). The CDR3 is made up of 13 amino acids. V was cut by 1 base and J by 5 bases, with 10 bases left in between. In germline, CDR1 is SGHDT, CDR2 YYEEEE. The CDR3 protein is CASSLQGADEQYF. The CDR3 nucleotides are TGTGCCAGCAGCTTGCAAGGGGCCGACGAGCAGTACTTC. The full variable domain, completed using reference TRBV5-6 and TRBJ2-7, is DAGVTQSPTHLIKTRGQQVTLRCSPKSGHDTVSWYQQALGQGPQFIFQYYEEEERQRGNFPDRFSGHQFPNYSSELNVNALLLGDSALYLCASSLQGADEQYFGPGTRLTVT.

The J gene is TRBJ2-7, the V gene TRBV19, with D unclear. Trimming removed 1 base from V and 2 bases from J, with 15 bases in between. Germline lookup yields CDR1 LNHDA and CDR2 SQIVND (reference sequence). CDR3 length: 16 amino acids. The CDR3 DNA reads TGTGCCAGTAGTATAGGTTTAGGAGATAGACCCTACGAGCAGTACTTC. Translated, it gives CASSIGLGDRPYEQYF.

The chain combines TRBV7-9 with TRBJ2-5; no definite D call. The CDR3 consists of 15 residues. Germline CDR1 and CDR2: SEHNR and FQNEAQ (reference sequence). V shed 1 base and J shed 1 base, with 10 bases lying between them. CDR3 region: CASSLGFMAQETQYF. The DNA for the CDR3 is TGTGCCAGCAGCTTAGGTTTTATGGCCCAAGAGACCCAGTACTTC.

J is TRBJ2-7 and V is TRBV7-6, with a tentative D call TRBD1 (6 bases). Germline CDR1 reads SGHVS; CDR2 reads FNYEAQ. The V end lost 5 bases, the J end lost 5 bases, and 19 bases lay between the germline ends. There are 15 residues in the CDR3. In DNA form, the CDR3 reads TGTGCCAGCAGCCCCGGGTTAAAACAGGGAGACGAGCAGTACTTC. Amino acids: CASSPGLKQGDEQYF. The entire variable domain, with the rest obtained from reference TRBV7-6 and TRBJ2-7, is as follows: GAGVSQSPRYKVTKRGQDVALRCDPISGHVSLYWYRQALGQGPEFLTYFNYEAQQDKSGLPNDRFSAERPEGSISTLTIQRTEQRDSAMYRCASSPGLKQGDEQYFGPGTRLTVT.